This T cell receptor (beta chain) is from a study of cytomegalovirus exposure and HLA in healthy donors (dated by TCRdb to 2016 to 2017). Some background on the complete study: According to a later analysis, the 100 to 150 validation repertoires were produced on the same platform as the 680 or so repertoires of the first cohort. The study was designed to test whether signatures of past pathogen exposure could be identified by cataloging public T cell receptors. Along with the roughly 710-subject first cohort, a separate validation cohort of over a hundred different subjects was used. The study combined high-throughput TCR immunosequencing, statistical association of individual TCRs with disease status, and machine learning to predict cytomegalovirus infection status. General conclusions and limits of the study: The classifier was reported to diagnose cytomegalovirus status with high specificity and sensitivity in both the original and validation cohorts. According to the authors, the approach could potentially be generalized to other disease states and immunological phenotypes. Across donors, most TCR sequences were observed very rarely, whereas some public TCRs were present in many individuals. A total of roughly 160 TCR beta chains were listed by the study as associated with cytomegalovirus. A later analysis lacked HLA typing for the validation cohort, so it scored co-occurrence in that cohort across all 120 or so repertoires. Three of the identified cytomegalovirus-associated TCR beta chains were confirmed in vitro to be specific for cytomegalovirus antigens. Subsequent analysis determined that TCRs grouped into clusters in the first cohort also showed a tendency toward co-occurrence across the approximately 120 validation repertoires, and 94% of cluster scores exceeded 0.

Sequences KGHSH (CDR1) and LQKENI (CDR2) are obtained from the germline V gene. The CDR3 goes from the cysteine to the phenylalanine over 14 residues. The sequence is cut down to CDR3 DNA, 42 bases in frame from base 1. Trimming removed 3 bases from V and 0 bases from J, leaving 8 bases between the germline ends. Separate from the roughly 650-subject first cohort, the validation cohort of roughly 120 subjects was the group to which the donors belonged. Library preparation used the immunoSEQ multiplex PCR assay. Under the source paper's analysis protocol: A statistical classification framework was built for diagnosing cytomegalovirus status from the catalog of TCR beta chain sequences. The source is immuneACCESS, and TCRdb retained only in-frame sequences with V and J called. Part of the clones is not carried over; for the studies checked, unresolved V genes explain less than half of this, and the remainder is unexplained. V, J and clone size are taken as reported in that table, and D and trimming were inferred from the DNA itself. This sample is represented by around 250,000 clones; almost 90% of them were singletons. The ten largest clones capture less than 0.4% of the sample.

Turning to this clone: Its antigen remains undetermined. No base quality information exists; no much larger clone differs at one position.

Recombination joined TRBV18 with TRBJ1-2, with TRBD1 perhaps the D gene, on 5 matching bases. The receptor's source is a woman aged 18-29 years in good health and CMV-seronegative. Specimen: PBMCs. The CDR3 reads as follows: CASSPGTANYGYTF. The DNA sequence is given as TGTGCCAGCTCACCGGGGACTGCTAACTATGGCTACACCTTC. The reference TRBV18 and TRBJ1-2 proteins fill in what lies around the CDR3, so the full variable domain reads NAGVMQNPRHLVRRRGQEARLRCSPMKGHSHVYWYRQLPEEGLKFMVYLQKENIIDESGMPKERFSAEFPKEGPSILRIQQVVRGDSAAYFCASSPGTANYGYTFGSGTRLTVV.